The T cell receptor (beta chain) described here comes from a study of T cell changes during pregnancy in multiple sclerosis. Per germline, CDR1 DFQATT and CDR2 SNEGSKA (reference sequence). Trimming shortened V by 5 bases and J by 2 bases, and 7 bases separated the two germline ends. The CDR3 runs 11 residues. Clones were read by immunoSEQ multiplex PCR, and TCRdb kept only the in-frame ones, dropping some. Here the sample spans tens of thousands of clones, roughly nine tenths being singletons. The TCR comes from a female donor in good health, enrolled as a control in a pregnancy study. This rearrangement joins TRBV20-1 to TRBJ2-7, with D possibly being TRBD1 (5 bases). This material consisted of CD4+ T cells from peripheral blood mononuclear cells, taken in the third trimester of pregnancy. The chain's CDR3 is CSAPTAYEQYF. The CDR3 DNA sequence: TGCAGTGCTCCGACAGCCTACGAGCAGTACTTC.